This T cell receptor (beta chain) originates from a study of T-cell reconstitution after alpha-beta-depleted transplantation in children. Study outcomes and limitations: In patients about two months after transplant, alpha-beta T cells reportedly arose from several hundred expanded graft clones. A year post-transplant, T-cell counts and diversity derived mostly from newly produced T cells. Recipient T cells and thymic progenitors that survived gave rise to the high TCRbeta diversity observed at day 60 in some patients.

Researchers prepared the TCRbeta library using unique molecular identifiers, the study reports. MiXCR, run by TCRdb on the PCR reads, gives a single entry per CDR3 protein. The data show approximately 110,000 distinct CDR3 sequences, with about 23% seen just once and about 10% held by the top ten. A word on this clonotype: The antigen is not known.

This receptor was identified in a male patient aged 2-15 years who had a stem cell transplant for chronic granulomatous disease, so the T cells may come from the graft donor. This specimen was PBMCs, mostly from graft donor cells, taken 180 days after TCRalphabeta/CD19-depleted stem cell transplant.

The CDR3 sequence is CASSFTGDSPLHF. CDR3 coding DNA: TGTGCCAGCAGTTTCACAGGGGATTCACCCCTCCACTTT. V and J are TRBV12-3 or TRBV12-4 and TRBJ1-6; 7 bases align to TRBD1. This CDR3 is built from 13 residues. J lost 8 bases, V lost 3 bases, and 1 base had no gene match.